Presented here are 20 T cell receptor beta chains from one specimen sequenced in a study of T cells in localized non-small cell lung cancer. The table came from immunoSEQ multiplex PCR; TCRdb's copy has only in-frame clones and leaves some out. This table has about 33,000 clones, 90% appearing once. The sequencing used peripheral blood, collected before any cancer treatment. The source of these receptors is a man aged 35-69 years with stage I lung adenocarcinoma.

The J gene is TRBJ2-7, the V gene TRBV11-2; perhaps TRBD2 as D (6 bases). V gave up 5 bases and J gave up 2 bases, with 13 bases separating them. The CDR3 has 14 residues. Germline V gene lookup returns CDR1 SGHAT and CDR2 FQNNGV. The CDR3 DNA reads TGTGCCAGCAGCGAAACCGGGGGAGCCTACGAGCAGTACTTC. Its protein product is CASSETGGAYEQYF.

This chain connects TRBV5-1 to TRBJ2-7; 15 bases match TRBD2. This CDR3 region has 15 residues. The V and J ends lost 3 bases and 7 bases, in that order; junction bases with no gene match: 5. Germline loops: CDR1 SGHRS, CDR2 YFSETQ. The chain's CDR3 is CASSSGTSGGLEQYF. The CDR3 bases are TGCGCCAGCAGCTCCGGGACTAGCGGGGGGCTTGAGCAGTACTTC.

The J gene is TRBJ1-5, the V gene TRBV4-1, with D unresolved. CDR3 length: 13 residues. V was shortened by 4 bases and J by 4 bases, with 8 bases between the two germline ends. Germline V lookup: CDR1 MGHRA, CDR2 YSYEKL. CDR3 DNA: TGCGCCAGCAGCCGGCGGGAGAATCAGCCCCAGCATTTT. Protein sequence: CASSRRENQPQHF.

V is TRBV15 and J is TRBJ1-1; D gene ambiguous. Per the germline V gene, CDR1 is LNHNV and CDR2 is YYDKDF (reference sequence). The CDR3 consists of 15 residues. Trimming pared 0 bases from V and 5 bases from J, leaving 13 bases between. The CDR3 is CATSRDFLGSTEAFF. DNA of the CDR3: TGTGCCACCAGCAGAGATTTCCTAGGGTCTACTGAAGCTTTCTTT.

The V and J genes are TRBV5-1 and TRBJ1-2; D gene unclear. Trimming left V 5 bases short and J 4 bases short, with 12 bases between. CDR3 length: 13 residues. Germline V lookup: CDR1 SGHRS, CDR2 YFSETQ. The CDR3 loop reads CASSGEFLYGYTF. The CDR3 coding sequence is TGCGCCAGCAGTGGAGAGTTTCTCTATGGCTACACCTTC.

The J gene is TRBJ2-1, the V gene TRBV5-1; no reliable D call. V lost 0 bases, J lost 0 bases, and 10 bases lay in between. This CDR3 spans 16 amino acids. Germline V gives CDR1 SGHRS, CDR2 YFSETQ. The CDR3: CASSLDSLSSYNEQFF. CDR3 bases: TGCGCCAGCAGCTTGGACAGTTTAAGCTCCTACAATGAGCAGTTCTTC.

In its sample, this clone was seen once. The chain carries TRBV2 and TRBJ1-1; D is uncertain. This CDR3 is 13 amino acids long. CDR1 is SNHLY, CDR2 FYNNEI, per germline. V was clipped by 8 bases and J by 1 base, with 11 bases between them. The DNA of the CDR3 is TGTGCCAGCTTATACTGGGGGAACACTGAAGCTTTCTTT. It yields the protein CASLYWGNTEAFF.

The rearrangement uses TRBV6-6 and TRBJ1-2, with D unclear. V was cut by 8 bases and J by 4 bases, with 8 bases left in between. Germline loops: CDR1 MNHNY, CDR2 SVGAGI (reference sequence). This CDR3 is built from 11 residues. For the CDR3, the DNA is TGTGCCAGCGGCAGGTTCTATGGCTACACCTTC. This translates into CASGRFYGYTF.

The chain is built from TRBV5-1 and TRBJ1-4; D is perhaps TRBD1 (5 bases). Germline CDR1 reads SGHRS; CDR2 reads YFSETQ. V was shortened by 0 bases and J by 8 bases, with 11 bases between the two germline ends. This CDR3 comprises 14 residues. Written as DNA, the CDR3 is TGCGCCAGCAGCTTGGAGCAGGGAGGGGAAAAACTGTTTTTT. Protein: CASSLEQGGEKLFF.

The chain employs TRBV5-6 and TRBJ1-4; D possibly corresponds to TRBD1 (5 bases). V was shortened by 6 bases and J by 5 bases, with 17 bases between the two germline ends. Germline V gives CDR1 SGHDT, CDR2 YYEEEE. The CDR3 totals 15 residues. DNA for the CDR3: TGTGCCAGCACCTTCGGGGGACCGCAAAATGAAAAACTGTTTTTT. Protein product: CASTFGGPQNEKLFF.

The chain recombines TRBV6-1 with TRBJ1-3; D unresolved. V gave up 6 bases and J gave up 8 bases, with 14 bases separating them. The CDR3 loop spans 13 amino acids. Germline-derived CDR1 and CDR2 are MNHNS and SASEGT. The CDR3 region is CASRQTPGDTIYF. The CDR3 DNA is TGTGCCAGCAGGCAAACTCCTGGGGACACCATATATTTT.

The CDR3: CASSYLRGGNQPQHF. CDR3 nucleotides: TGTGCCAGCAGTTATCTCAGGGGCGGCAATCAGCCCCAGCATTTT. The chain combines TRBV5-8 with TRBJ1-5; perhaps TRBD1 as D (6 bases). V shed 5 bases and J shed 2 bases, with 14 bases lying between them. Germline CDR1 reads SGHTS; CDR2 reads YDEGEE. The length of the CDR3 is 15 residues.

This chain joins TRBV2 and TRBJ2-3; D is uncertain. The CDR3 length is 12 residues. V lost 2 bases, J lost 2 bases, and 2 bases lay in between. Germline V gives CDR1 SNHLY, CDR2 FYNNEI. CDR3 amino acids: CASSETTDTQYF. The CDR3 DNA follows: TGTGCCAGCAGTGAAACCACAGATACGCAGTATTTT.

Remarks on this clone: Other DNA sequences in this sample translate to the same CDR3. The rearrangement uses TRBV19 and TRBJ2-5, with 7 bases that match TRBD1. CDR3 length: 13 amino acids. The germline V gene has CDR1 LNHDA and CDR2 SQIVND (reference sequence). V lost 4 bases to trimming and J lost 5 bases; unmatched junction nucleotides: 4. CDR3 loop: CASSKNRGETQYF. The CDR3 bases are TGTGCCAGTAGTAAAAACAGGGGCGAGACCCAGTACTTC. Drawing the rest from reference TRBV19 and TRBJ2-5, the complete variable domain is DGGITQSPKYLFRKEGQNVTLSCEQNLNHDAMYWYRQDPGQGLRLIYYSQIVNDFQKGDIAEGYSVSREKKESFPLTVTSAQKNPTAFYLCASSKNRGETQYFGPGTRLLVL.

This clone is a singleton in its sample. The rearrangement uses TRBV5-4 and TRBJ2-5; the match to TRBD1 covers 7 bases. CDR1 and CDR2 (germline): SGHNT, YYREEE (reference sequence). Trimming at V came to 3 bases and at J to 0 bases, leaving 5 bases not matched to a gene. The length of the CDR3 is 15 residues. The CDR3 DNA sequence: TGTGCCAGCAGCTGGGGACAGACGTACCAAGAGACCCAGTACTTC. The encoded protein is CASSWGQTYQETQYF.

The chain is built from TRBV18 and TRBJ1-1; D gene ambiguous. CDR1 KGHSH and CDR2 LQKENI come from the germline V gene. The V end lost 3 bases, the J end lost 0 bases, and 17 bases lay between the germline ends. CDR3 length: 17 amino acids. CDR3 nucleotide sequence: TGTGCCAGCTCACCGGGAATCACCGCAGGCATGAACACTGAAGCTTTCTTT. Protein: CASSPGITAGMNTEAFF.

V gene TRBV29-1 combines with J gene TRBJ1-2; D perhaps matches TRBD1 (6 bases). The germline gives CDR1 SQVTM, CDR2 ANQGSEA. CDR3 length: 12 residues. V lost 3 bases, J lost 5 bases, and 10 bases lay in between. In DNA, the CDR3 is TGCAGCGTTGACGGGACACCTTATGGCTACACCTTC. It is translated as CSVDGTPYGYTF. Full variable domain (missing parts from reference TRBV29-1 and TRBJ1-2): SAVISQKPSRDICQRGTSLTIQCQVDSQVTMMFWYRQQPGQSLTLIATANQGSEATYESGFVIDKFPISRPNLTFSTLTVSNMSPEDSSIYLCSVDGTPYGYTFGSGTRLTVV.

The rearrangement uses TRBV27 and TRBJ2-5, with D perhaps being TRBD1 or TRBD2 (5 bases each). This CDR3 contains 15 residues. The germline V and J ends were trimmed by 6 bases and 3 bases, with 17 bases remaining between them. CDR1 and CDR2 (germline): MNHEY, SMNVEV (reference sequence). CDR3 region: CASSPTGQGKETQYF. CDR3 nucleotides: TGTGCCAGCAGCCCGACGGGGCAGGGAAAAGAGACCCAGTACTTC.

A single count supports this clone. CDR3 region: CASSLDGPNYEQYF. The CDR3 DNA follows: TGTGCCAGCAGCTTAGATGGGCCAAACTACGAGCAGTACTTC. The chain recombines TRBV11-1 with TRBJ2-7, with no clear D. The V and J ends lost 1 base and 3 bases respectively, with 10 bases between them. The CDR3 has 14 amino acids. CDR1 is SGHAT, CDR2 FQDESV, per germline (reference sequence).

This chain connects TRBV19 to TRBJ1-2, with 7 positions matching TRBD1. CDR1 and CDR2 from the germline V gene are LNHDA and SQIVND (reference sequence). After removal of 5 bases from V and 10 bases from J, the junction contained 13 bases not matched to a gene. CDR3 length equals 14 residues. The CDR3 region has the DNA TGTGCCAGTAGTCCCATACAGGGGTCCGAAGCCTACACCTTC. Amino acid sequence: CASSPIQGSEAYTF.